This T cell receptor beta chain was captured by sequencing in a study of CD8+CD57+ T cells in acquired aplastic anemia. Study observations and caveats: There were about 27 CD8+ CDR3 sequences that occurred in both patients and controls.

Remarks on this clonotype: Its antigen is not known.

Previously, flow cytometry had revealed CD8+CD57+ cell expansion in the patients chosen for sequencing. There are 15 residues in the CDR3. Germline V lookup: CDR1 SGHKS, CDR2 YYEKEE (reference sequence). J was trimmed by 1 base and V by 3 bases; bases with no gene match: 4. Profiling that covered TCR beta VDJ and CDR3 relied on genomic DNA as its template. From the reads, TCRdb called clonotypes with MiXCR, one entry per CDR3 protein. The sample contains roughly 280,000 distinct CDR3 sequences, roughly 53% of which appear only once. The sample consisted of sorted CD4+, CD8+, or CD8+CD57+ T cells (not recorded which) from PBMCs. The gene calls are TRBV5-5 and TRBJ2-7, with 10 positions matching TRBD1. The clonotype originates from a human donor with aplastic anemia. CDR3 nucleotides: TGTGCCAGCAGCTCGGGACAGGGGATATCCTACGAGCAGTACTTC. This gives the protein CASSSGQGISYEQYF.